A selection of T cell receptor beta chains follows, all from one sample in a study of blood T cell repertoires in COVID-19. The assay was immunoSEQ multiplex PCR, and TCRdb's table has in-frame clones only and misses some. The repertoire consists of 64,000 or so clones, with approximately 91% occurring once and the leading ten covering 1.5% to 2%. Specimen: peripheral blood. The receptors derive from a human donor in a cohort sampled during active COVID-19. Each CDR3 is given with its conserved first and last residue. A D gene is named only where the DNA matches it firmly. Rows give clone size only sometimes, using once, few, many, or a class for an expanded clone.

. TRBJ1-6 TRBV4-1 few CASREGHNSPLHF TGCGCCAGCCGGGAGGGTCATAATTCACCCCTCCACTTT
TRBD1 TRBJ2-7 TRBV4-3 . CASSQAGTGPGEQYF TGCGCCAGCAGCCAAGCGGGGACAGGGCCTGGGGAGCAGTACTTC
TRBD1 TRBJ1-5 TRBV27 . CASSPDRGPQHF TGTGCCAGCAGTCCGGACAGGGGGCCCCAGCATTTT
TRBD2 TRBJ2-1 TRBV5-5 . CASSYRTSGTNNEQFF TGTGCCAGCAGCTACCGGACTAGCGGGACCAACAATGAGCAGTTCTTC
. TRBJ2-7 TRBV7-2 . CASSLRTSGGSYEQYF TGTGCCAGCAGCCTTAGAACCTCCGGGGGTAGCTACGAGCAGTACTTC
. TRBJ1-5 TRBV7-2 few CASSPEAGLNQPQHF TGTGCCAGCAGCCCGGAGGCAGGTCTCAATCAGCCCCAGCATTTT
. TRBJ1-3 TRBV6-2/TRBV6-3 . CASSSGLFHSGNTIYF TGTGCCAGCAGTTCGGGACTCTTCCACTCTGGAAACACCATATATTTT
. TRBJ1-6 TRBV7-3 . CASSSGLTSSPLHF TGTGCCAGCAGCTCGGGACTTACGAGTTCACCCCTCCACTTT
. TRBJ2-7 TRBV5-1 . CASSLSTGTYEQYF TGCGCCAGCAGCTTATCCACAGGGACCTACGAGCAGTACTTC
TRBD1 TRBJ2-2 TRBV4-2 . CASSQPQGVDTGELFF TGTGCCAGCAGCCAACCCCAGGGGGTCGACACCGGGGAGCTGTTTTTT
TRBD2 TRBJ2-7 TRBV7-9 once CASGPSGRANEQYF TGTGCCAGTGGCCCTAGCGGGAGGGCTAACGAGCAGTACTTC
TRBD1 TRBJ1-3 TRBV18 . CASSPQGALSGNTIYF TGTGCCAGCTCACCACAGGGGGCCCTCTCTGGAAACACCATATATTTT
. TRBJ2-1 TRBV25-1 . CASLTRQGLDNEQFF TGTGCCAGCCTCACAAGACAGGGACTGGACAATGAGCAGTTCTTC
TRBD2 TRBJ2-1 TRBV5-1 . CASSEGLAGLNEQFF TGCGCCAGCAGCGAAGGACTAGCGGGACTTAATGAGCAGTTCTTC
. TRBJ2-2 TRBV9 . CASSVQQVGELFF TGTGCCAGCAGCGTACAGCAGGTCGGGGAGCTGTTTTTT
TRBD1 TRBJ1-1 TRBV6-2/TRBV6-3 once CASSSNRGQTEAFF TGTGCCAGCAGTTCCAACAGGGGGCAGACTGAAGCTTTCTTT
TRBD1 TRBJ2-6 TRBV11-3 . CASSGDRGSGTSGANVLTF TGTGCCAGCAGCGGAGACAGGGGGTCAGGAACCTCTGGGGCCAACGTCCTGACTTTC
. TRBJ2-6 TRBV27 . CASSFGLRSGANVLTF TGTGCCAGCAGTTTTGGATTGCGGTCTGGGGCCAACGTCCTGACTTTC
. TRBJ2-7 TRBV27 . CASSSTGSFGYEQYF TGTGCCAGCAGTTCAACAGGGAGCTTTGGCTACGAGCAGTACTTC
TRBD1 TRBJ2-7 TRBV7-6 . CASSLDGTGGLLSYEQYF TGTGCCAGCAGCTTAGATGGGACAGGGGGCTTACTCTCCTACGAGCAGTACTTC
TRBD1 TRBJ1-5 TRBV28 . CASSERTGTVQPQHF TGTGCCAGCAGTGAAAGGACAGGGACGGTTCAGCCCCAGCATTTT
TRBD1 TRBJ2-2 TRBV7-3 . CASSLGDRNTGELFF TGTGCCAGCAGCTTAGGGGACAGGAACACCGGGGAGCTGTTTTTT
. TRBJ1-2 TRBV28 . CPLGAEHGYTF TGTCCCCTCGGAGCCGAACATGGCTACACCTTC
TRBD1 TRBJ2-2 TRBV5-4 . CASSHRTGGFGELFF TGTGCCAGCAGCCACAGGACAGGGGGGTTCGGGGAGCTGTTTTTT
. TRBJ2-7 TRBV5-5 . CASTLGGSGDYEQYF TGTGCCAGCACTCTTGGCGGGTCAGGGGATTACGAGCAGTACTTC
TRBD1 TRBJ1-5 TRBV28 . CASSLSPGGGPILGQPQHF TGTGCCAGCAGTTTATCCCCAGGGGGCGGCCCGATTCTTGGTCAGCCCCAGCATTTT
. TRBJ2-3 TRBV4-1 . CASSRTLVGQGAASGRVDTQYF TGCGCCAGCAGCCGAACCTTAGTAGGACAGGGGGCGGCTAGCGGGAGGGTCGATACGCAGTATTTT
. TRBJ1-3 TRBV28 . CASRTASGNTIYF TGTGCCAGCCGGACTGCATCTGGAAACACCATATATTTT
TRBD2 TRBJ2-1 TRBV10-3 . CAISAWTSGRGNEQFF TGTGCCATCAGCGCATGGACTAGCGGGAGGGGGAATGAGCAGTTCTTC
TRBD1 TRBJ2-5 TRBV7-9 . CASSSGTGGFETQYF TGTGCCAGCAGCTCCGGGACAGGGGGCTTCGAGACCCAGTACTTC
. TRBJ1-3 TRBV19 . CASSMAGYGNTIYF TGTGCCAGTAGTATGGCAGGGTACGGAAACACCATATATTTT
TRBD1 TRBJ2-7 TRBV6-5 . CASRRTGPYEQYF TGTGCCAGCAGAAGGACAGGGCCCTACGAGCAGTACTTC
TRBD2 TRBJ2-5 TRBV12-5 . CASGLSSGTRETQYF TGTGCTAGTGGCCTCTCCAGCGGGACTCGAGAGACCCAGTACTTC
. TRBJ1-5 TRBV10-3 . CAISESAGRDFRPQHF TGTGCCATCAGTGAATCTGCAGGTAGGGACTTTCGGCCCCAGCATTTT
. TRBJ2-5 TRBV5-4 few CASSPDRYQETQYF TGTGCCAGCAGCCCCGACAGGTACCAAGAGACCCAGTACTTC
TRBD1 TRBJ1-5 TRBV7-2 . CASSLTPGGGQPQHF TGTGCCAGCAGCCTAACCCCAGGGGGTGGTCAGCCCCAGCATTTT
. TRBJ1-6 TRBV11-3 . CASSPRAGSPLHF TGTGCCAGCAGCCCCCGTGCGGGTTCACCCCTCCACTTT
TRBD2 TRBJ2-1 TRBV5-1 . CASSLAREEQFF TGCGCCAGCAGCTTGGCGCGGGAGGAGCAGTTCTTC
. TRBJ1-2 TRBV28 . CALRDNYGYTF TGTGCTTTGAGGGATAACTATGGCTACACCTTC
TRBD2 TRBJ2-1 TRBV9 . CASSSRTSGSGNEQFF TGTGCCAGCAGCTCTAGGACTAGCGGGAGTGGTAATGAGCAGTTCTTC
. TRBJ1-2 TRBV28 few CASSSVWAENYGYTF TGTGCCAGCAGTTCGGTTTGGGCCGAAAACTATGGCTACACCTTC
TRBD1 TRBJ2-1 TRBV28 . CASSLNYGGQVTYNEQFF TGTGCCAGCAGTTTGAATTATGGCGGACAGGTCACTTACAATGAGCAGTTCTTC
. TRBJ2-3 TRBV19 . CASSIRGTDTQYF TGTGCCAGTAGTATCCGGGGCACAGATACGCAGTATTTT
. TRBJ2-3 TRBV7-2 . CASSLLSTDTQYF TGTGCCAGCAGCCTCCTGTCCACAGATACGCAGTATTTT
. TRBJ2-5 TRBV25-1 once CASSERRGGETQYF TGTGCCAGCAGTGAACGAAGGGGAGGAGAGACCCAGTACTTC
. TRBJ2-1 TRBV7-9 . CASSLAQEGDEQFF TGTGCCAGCAGCTTAGCGCAAGAGGGCGATGAGCAGTTCTTC
. TRBJ2-7 TRBV5-6 few CASSPQGYEQYF TGTGCCAGCAGCCCTCAGGGGTACGAGCAGTACTTC
TRBD1 TRBJ1-2 TRBV29-1 . CSVGDSSNYGYTF TGCAGCGTTGGGGACAGCTCTAACTATGGCTACACCTTC